The 19 T cell receptor beta chains below come from one sample, sequenced in a study of metastatic and nonmetastatic thyroid tumors. MiXCR re-clonotyped the PCR reads for TCRdb. Here the sample spans about 20,000 clones, 24% being singletons. Thyroid surgery had not been preceded by any treatment in any patient. Input material: tumor tissue. These receptors all come from a female donor with papillary thyroid cancer or a benign thyroid nodule (not recorded which). Some clones in this sample may be carry-over from other donors' samples.

This clone has just a few counts. The chain recombines TRBV20-1 with TRBJ1-2, with a possible D match to TRBD1 (5 bases). V was trimmed by 4 bases and J by 4 bases, leaving 13 bases between them. Germline CDR1 is DFQATT and CDR2 is SNEGSKA (reference sequence). This CDR3 has 13 residues. CDR3 DNA: TGCAGTGCTAAATCAGGGTTCGGCTATGGCTACACCTTC. This encodes CSAKSGFGYGYTF.

This clone was observed at least ten times. Since a much larger clone is just one base distant, this may be a read error. The chain recombines TRBV25-1 with TRBJ2-3; D is possibly TRBD1 or TRBD2 (5 bases each). The CDR3 covers 15 residues. The ends were cut back, 6 bases at V and 7 bases at J, with 20 bases in the middle. Germline loops: CDR1 MGHDK, CDR2 SYGVNS. The CDR3 region is CASSDGTSHGNTQYF. Written as DNA, the CDR3 is TGTGCCAGCAGCGACGGGACGAGTCATGGTAATACGCAGTATTTT.

This chain joins TRBV30 and TRBJ2-7; perhaps D is TRBD1 or TRBD2 (6 bases each). Germline V gene sequence: CDR1 GTSNPN, CDR2 SVGIG (reference sequence). The ends were cut back, 4 bases at V and 5 bases at J, with 12 bases in the middle. This CDR3 is built from 12 residues. As DNA, the CDR3 is TGTGCCTGGACTGACAGGAGGGACGAGCAGTACTTC. This gives the protein CAWTDRRDEQYF.

V gene TRBV6-1 combines with J gene TRBJ2-1; D is perhaps TRBD2 (6 bases). Germline CDR1 MNHNS, CDR2 SASEGT. Between the trimmed V and J ends, which lost 7 bases and 6 bases, there was a span of 16 bases. This CDR3 region has 14 residues. CDR3 in DNA: TGTGCCAGCACCGGGGAGGTCCTTTTCAATGAGCAGTTCTTC. Translated, it gives CASTGEVLFNEQFF.

The chain uses TRBV6-1 and TRBJ2-3, with 11 positions matching TRBD1. Germline CDR1 is MNHNS and CDR2 is SASEGT. The CDR3 is made up of 14 amino acids. V was clipped by 3 bases and J by 4 bases; unmatched bases: 0. CDR3 in DNA: TGTGCCAGCAGTGAGGACAGGGGGCCAGATACGCAGTATTTT. It encodes CASSEDRGPDTQYF.

This clone was counted at least ten times. Germline is not matched at one junction end, which may reflect a read error. Other DNA variants within this sample encode the same CDR3. The chain combines TRBV5-1 with TRBJ2-1; TRBD1 matches at 11 bases. The CDR3 contains 14 residues. CDR1 SGHRS and CDR2 YFSETQ come from the germline V gene. The CDR3 loop is CASTGTGGYNEQFF. In DNA form, the CDR3 reads TGCGCCAGCACCGGGACAGGGGGTTACAACGAGCAGTTCTTC.

This clone is labeled as medium-sized. The V and J genes are TRBV30 and TRBJ2-7, with D perhaps matching TRBD2 (5 bases). Germline V gene sequence: CDR1 GTSNPN, CDR2 SVGIG (reference sequence). V was shortened by 0 bases and J by 0 bases, with 12 bases between the two germline ends. CDR3 length: 15 amino acids. Written as DNA, the CDR3 is TGTGCCTGGAGTGTGGGTAGCGCGAGCTCCTACGAGCAGTACTTC. Its translation: CAWSVGSASSYEQYF.

This clone was seen only a few times. This chain links TRBV6-1 with TRBJ1-6; D remains unclear. Trimming stripped 2 bases from V and 6 bases from J, with 8 bases between. Per the germline V gene, CDR1 is MNHNS and CDR2 is SASEGT. This CDR3 contains 14 residues. The chain's CDR3 is CASSEYGSNSPLHF. The CDR3 bases are TGTGCCAGCAGTGAATATGGTAGTAATTCACCCCTCCACTTT.

The sample holds a few counts of this clone. This chain joins TRBV28 and TRBJ1-3; 9 bases are shared with TRBD1. The CDR3 spans 13 residues. CDR1 and CDR2 (germline): MDHEN, SYDVKM. V dropped 4 bases and J dropped 12; count of bases not matched to a gene: 7. The chain's CDR3 is CASSSRWGQGIYF. CDR3 coding DNA: TGTGCCAGCAGTTCTCGGTGGGGACAGGGCATATATTTT.

As regards this clone: Additional DNA sequences in this sample encode the identical CDR3. This sequence joins TRBV3-1 and TRBJ2-7; TRBD2 agrees at 8 bases. The CDR3 length is 14 residues. Germline trimming cut 4 bases from V and 4 bases from J; bases unmatched to any gene: 6. Germline V gives CDR1 LGHDT, CDR2 YNNKEL (reference sequence). The CDR3 sequence: CASSRTSGSYEQYF. As DNA, the CDR3 is TGTGCCAGCAGCCGTACTAGCGGTAGTTACGAGCAGTACTTC.

The chain is built from TRBV20-1 and TRBJ2-5; D possibly matches TRBD1 or TRBD2 (5 bases each). Germline CDR1 DFQATT, CDR2 SNEGSKA (reference sequence). The CDR3 runs 18 residues. Between the trimmed V and J ends, which lost 2 bases and 4 bases, there was a span of 26 bases. The CDR3 here is CSARYRTRGGALGETQYF. CDR3 DNA sequence: TGCAGTGCTAGATATCGAACCCGGGGTGGGGCGCTGGGAGAGACCCAGTACTTC.

This clone was seen many times. This sample also contains other DNA sequences that code for the same CDR3. The CDR3 here is CASSQATLAGADTQYF. The CDR3 region has the DNA TGTGCCAGCAGCCAAGCGACACTAGCGGGAGCAGATACGCAGTATTTT. The V call is TRBV4-2, the J call TRBJ2-3, with 11 positions matching TRBD2. Per germline, CDR1 LGHNA and CDR2 YNFKEQ. This CDR3 contains 16 residues. Losses at the gene ends were 1 base for V and 4 bases for J; bases not matched to a gene: 4.

This clone was picked up a small number of times. This chain uses TRBV5-1 with TRBJ2-7; D perhaps matches TRBD2 (7 bases). V was cut by 5 bases and J by 3 bases, with 12 bases left in between. This CDR3 has 13 amino acids. Germline V lookup: CDR1 SGHRS, CDR2 YFSETQ. This chain's CDR3 is CASRIGGGYEQYF. CDR3 DNA sequence: TGCGCCAGCAGGATAGGGGGGGGCTACGAGCAGTACTTC.

This clone was seen more than once but under ten times. The CDR3 sequence: CASSDASGSSYEQYF. As DNA, the CDR3 is TGTGCCAGCAGTGATGCCAGCGGGAGTTCCTACGAGCAGTACTTC. The V call is TRBV2, the J call TRBJ2-7; 8 bases match TRBD2. Germline values: CDR1 SNHLY, CDR2 FYNNEI. The junction had 5 bases not matched to a gene; V was cut back by 3 bases and J by 1 base. The CDR3 has 15 residues.

V gene TRBV6-1 combines with J gene TRBJ2-1; D gene uncertain. V was clipped by 1 base and J by 12 bases, with 4 bases between them. The CDR3 contains 10 residues. Germline CDR1 is MNHNS and CDR2 is SASEGT. The CDR3 sequence: CASSEDRQFF. The DNA of the CDR3 is TGTGCCAGCAGTGAAGATAGGCAGTTCTTC.

This clone is medium-sized (0.01 to 0.1%) by share. The V gene is TRBV10-3, the J gene TRBJ2-1; a possible D gene is TRBD2 (7 bases). Trimming stripped 6 bases from V and 10 bases from J, with 13 bases between. In germline, CDR1 is ENHRY, CDR2 SYGVKD. The CDR3 has 12 residues. CDR3 loop: CAIRRGGYEQFF. The CDR3 DNA follows: TGTGCCATCAGAAGGGGGGGGTACGAGCAGTTCTTC.

The chain carries TRBV7-6 and TRBJ2-7, with 8 nucleotides matching TRBD1. Germline V gives CDR1 SGHVS, CDR2 FNYEAQ. This CDR3 contains 15 residues. After removal of 5 bases from V and 4 bases from J, the junction contained 10 bases not matched to a gene. DNA of the CDR3: TGTGCCAGCAGCGTAACCCAGGGGGCTGGATACGAGCAGTACTTC. It is translated as CASSVTQGAGYEQYF.

This clone was seen repeatedly, ten times or more. The chain uses TRBV28 and TRBJ1-1; D is unclear. Trimming shortened V by 6 bases and J by 4 bases, and 15 bases separated the two germline ends. The germline V gene has CDR1 MDHEN and CDR2 SYDVKM. This CDR3 contains 14 residues. The CDR3 region is CASSEALMSTEAFF. CDR3 bases: TGTGCCAGCAGCGAGGCCTTGATGAGCACTGAAGCTTTCTTT. The variable domain in full, with the rest retrieved from reference TRBV28 and TRBJ1-1, is DVKVTQSSRYLVKRTGEKVFLECVQDMDHENMFWYRQDPGLGLRLIYFSYDVKMKEKGDIPEGYSVSREKKERFSLILESASTNQTSMYLCASSEALMSTEAFFGQGTRLTVV.

Notes on this clone: At one end, the junction sequence differs from germline, possibly due to a read error. Here the CDR3 DNA reads TGTGCCAGCAGTTTAGGACAGGTGAACTATGTCTACACCTTC. It translates to CASSLGQVNYVYTF. The rearrangement uses TRBV12-3 or TRBV12-4 and TRBJ1-2; perhaps TRBD1 as D (6 bases). CDR3 size: 14 residues.